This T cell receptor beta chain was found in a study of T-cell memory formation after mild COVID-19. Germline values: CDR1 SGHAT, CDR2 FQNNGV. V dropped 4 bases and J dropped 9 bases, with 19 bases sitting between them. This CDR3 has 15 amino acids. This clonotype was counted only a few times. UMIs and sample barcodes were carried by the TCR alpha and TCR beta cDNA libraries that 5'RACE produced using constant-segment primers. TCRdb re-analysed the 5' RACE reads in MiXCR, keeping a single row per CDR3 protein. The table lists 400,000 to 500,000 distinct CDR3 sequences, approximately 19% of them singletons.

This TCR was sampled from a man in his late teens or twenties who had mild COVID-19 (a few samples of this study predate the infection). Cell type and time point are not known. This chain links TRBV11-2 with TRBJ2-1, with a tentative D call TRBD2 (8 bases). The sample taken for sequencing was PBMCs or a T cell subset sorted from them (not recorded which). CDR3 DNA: TGTGCCAGCAGCTCCAGGGGGGGGACTAGGAGTGAGCAGTTCTTC. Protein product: CASSSRGGTRSEQFF.